The T cell receptor beta chain under discussion was sequenced for a study of CD4 T cells in relation to SARS-CoV-2 and coronaviruses. About the study: Crossreactive spike epitopes shared across donors were mapped to their HLA restriction. General observations from the study: No crossreactivity against non-spike viral proteins was tested here. Samples before the pandemic and after infection were not matched within any donor.

To note about this clone: Its antigen is still unknown.

The repertoire was sequenced with immunoSEQ multiplex PCR; TCRdb's copy has only in-frame clones and lacks some. The sample holds some 40,000 clones, around 74% seen once. Sorted naive or memory CD4+ cells met CEF peptides for about 10 days. The CDR3 covers 15 residues. The ends were cut back, 3 bases at V and 2 bases at J, with 11 bases in the middle. Germline V gene data show CDR1 as WSHSY and CDR2 as SAAADI. The sequence was obtained from an adult with COVID-19. The material sequenced was memory CD4+ T cells from PBMCs, cultured in vitro. The genes are TRBV10-2 and TRBJ2-4, with D possibly being TRBD2 (5 bases). Here the CDR3 reads CASSDLRRSKNIQYF. The CDR3 DNA reads TGCGCCAGCAGTGACCTCAGGAGGTCCAAAAACATTCAGTACTTC.